The rows below give T cell receptor beta chains drawn from one sample of a study of regulatory T cells in long-lasting Graves disease. MiXCR was run by TCRdb on the multiplex PCR reads, yielding one entry per CDR3 protein. The table has roughly 300,000 distinct CDR3 sequences, around 19% seen once. The source was peripheral blood mononuclear cells (PBMCs), collected when the disease was refractory, from a patient treated with antithyroid drugs. These receptor sequences come from a female donor with Graves disease. The CDR3 runs from the conserved cysteine through the conserved F or W. Each record gives: V gene, D gene, clone size, J gene, CDR3 DNA, CDR3 protein. D genes are given only for firm matches. Clone size is not always given. Where it is, it says once, few, many or a class for expanded clones.

>TRBV7-9|-|few|TRBJ1-6
TGTGCCAGCAGCTCGGGGGAATCTTACTCCCTCTCCTATAATTCACCCCTCCACTTT
CASSSGESYSLSYNSPLHF
>TRBV20-1|TRBD1|many|TRBJ1-5
TGCAGTGCTAGGAGGACAGGGGGCCGAGGTCAGCCCCAGCATTTT
CSARRTGGRGQPQHF
>TRBV20-1|TRBD2|few|TRBJ2-5
TGCAGTGCTGTTCCGGGACTAGCGGGGGAGCAAGAGACCCAGTACTTC
CSAVPGLAGEQETQYF
>TRBV2|-|many|TRBJ1-1
TGTGCCAGCAGATCAGGGTTGAACACTGAAGCTTTCTTT
CASRSGLNTEAFF
>TRBV20-1|TRBD2|many|TRBJ2-3
TGCAGTGCTGCGGGGGGGAGGGGCACAGATACGCAGTATTTT
CSAAGGRGTDTQYF
>TRBV19|-|-|TRBJ2-7
TGTGCCAGTAAGGCGTCCGCCGGGGCCTACGAGCAGTACTTC
CASKASAGAYEQYF
>TRBV4-1|-|many|TRBJ2-5
TGCGCCAGCAGCCAAGCAGCGGGAGAGACCCAGTACTTC
CASSQAAGETQYF
>TRBV11-2|TRBD1|many|TRBJ2-2
TGTGCCAGCAGCACTCACAGGGGAAGGACCGGGGAGCTGTTTTTT
CASSTHRGRTGELFF
>TRBV6-1|-|few|TRBJ2-2
TGTGCCAGCAGTGACCCTAAAGGGGCCGGGGAGCTGTTTTTT
CASSDPKGAGELFF
>TRBV18|TRBD1|-|TRBJ1-5
TGTGCCAGCTCTTCACAGGGGGGGCAAAATCAGCCCCAGCATTTT
CASSSQGGQNQPQHF
>TRBV10-3|-|many|TRBJ1-5
TGTGCCGCCGGGTCGGGGAGTAGCAATCAGCCCCAGCATTTT
CAAGSGSSNQPQHF
>TRBV28|-|many|TRBJ1-2
TGTGCCAGCAGTTTGGAGGGCAGGACCAGGGGCTACACCTTC
CASSLEGRTRGYTF
>TRBV14|-|few|TRBJ2-5
TGTGCCAGCAGCCCGCGTTTTGGAGAGACCCAGTACTTC
CASSPRFGETQYF
>TRBV7-2|-|-|TRBJ2-7
TGTGCCAGCAGCTTAGAACGGAACTACGAGCAGTACTTC
CASSLERNYEQYF
>TRBV9|-|few|TRBJ2-5
TGTGCCAGCAGCGTAGGCAGGGACCAAGAGACCCAGTACTTC
CASSVGRDQETQYF
>TRBV7-2|-|many|TRBJ1-2
TGTGCCAGCAGCTCCCGGTCGTACAATAGGGAAGGCTATGGCTACACCTTC
CASSSRSYNREGYGYTF
>TRBV28|-|many|TRBJ1-5
TGTGCCAGCAGCTATGATGGGCCCCAGCATTTT
CASSYDGPQHF
>TRBV6-1|TRBD2|few|TRBJ2-7
TGTGCCAGCAGTCCCCGGGGACTAGCGGGGGTTCGGTTCGAGCAGTACTTC
CASSPRGLAGVRFEQYF
>TRBV3-1|-|many|TRBJ1-5
TGTGCCAGCAGCCAAGAGGCCGCGGGTCAGCCCCAGCATTTT
CASSQEAAGQPQHF